Listed below are T cell receptor beta chains from one sample, sequenced in a study of shared clonotypes between healthy human individuals. TCRdb's copy holds only in-frame clones and misses some; the assay was immunoSEQ multiplex PCR. The sample gives more than 550,000 clones, roughly two thirds of which show up once; about 1.8% is in the top ten. The sequenced material came from memory CD4+ T cells sorted from blood. Every receptor here comes from a woman in her twenties or thirties in good health. The CDR3 runs from the conserved cysteine through the conserved F or W.

j_call v_call cdr3_aa
TRBJ2-1 TRBV6-1 CASSEHGRGNEQFF
TRBJ2-1 TRBV27 CASSGSGLAGEFGEQFF
TRBJ2-5 TRBV4-2 CASSQDRGGGQETQYF
TRBJ2-4 TRBV4-2 CASSQDLASGSWAKNIQYF
TRBJ2-7 TRBV18 CASSPVRVGVYEQYF
TRBJ1-1 TRBV30 CAWRSMNTEAFF
TRBJ1-5 TRBV12-2 CASRFGRGRNNNQPQHF
TRBJ2-7 TRBV4-2 CASSLGTGGRFYEQYF
TRBJ2-2 TRBV25-1 CASSGQLGRTGELFF
TRBJ1-4 TRBV4-2 CASSQETGTGVKLFF
TRBJ2-3 TRBV29-1 CSAVGDSRAYF
TRBJ2-3 TRBV7-9 CASRVRSTDTQYF
TRBJ2-1 TRBV6-4 CASSEGLASGEQFF
TRBJ1-5 TRBV2 CASRDGPSNQPQHF
TRBJ2-7 TRBV28 CASSSGTSGRASEQYF
TRBJ2-5 TRBV13 CASSRTWQETQYF
TRBJ1-1 TRBV6-4 CASSAEMNTEAFF
TRBJ1-5 TRBV6-4 CVSRLKDRPESNQPQHF
TRBJ1-4 TRBV6-6 CATSWGTRTTNEKLFF
TRBJ1-5 TRBV6-1 CASNYYSNQPQHF
TRBJ2-5 TRBV18 CASSQGFQETQYF
TRBJ2-2 TRBV5-1 CASSPGAGDTGELFF
TRBJ2-5 TRBV6-6 CASTRGAGETQYF
TRBJ1-5 TRBV28 CASTQRQGTQPQHF
TRBJ2-1 TRBV6-1 CASSEARLSIEQFF
TRBJ1-4 TRBV6-5 CASSRRQGSEKLFF
TRBJ2-1 TRBV11-2 CASSSTASGSINEQFF
TRBJ1-5 TRBV5-4 CASSLGADRPQHF
TRBJ1-5 TRBV10-3 CAISESKGKYQPQHF
TRBJ1-1 TRBV5-6 CASRRRTGEAFF
TRBJ2-5 TRBV5-4 CASSVVAGGAETQYF
TRBJ1-2 TRBV4-1 CASSQGQARKSNGYTF
TRBJ2-7 TRBV5-6 CASSARGGGYEQYF
TRBJ2-3 TRBV29-1 CSVEGGATDTQYF
TRBJ2-1 TRBV20-1 CSARNYNEQFF
TRBJ1-1 TRBV27 CASRCQGCTEAFF
TRBJ2-5 TRBV15 CATSRGRLQETQYF
TRBJ2-5 TRBV30 CAWRANQETQYF
TRBJ1-5 TRBV9 CASSVGGMGLNQPQHF
TRBJ2-3 TRBV27 CASSLGDVSTDTQYF
TRBJ1-2 TRBV19 CASSVWLGGALPDYGYTF
TRBJ1-1 TRBV28 CASSGIPGRMNTEAFF
TRBJ1-2 TRBV7-8 CASSLDLNYGYTF
TRBJ2-2 TRBV5-1 CASSLTGTVNTGELFF
TRBJ2-7 TRBV4-2 CASSLGGAGGSYEQYF
TRBJ2-1 TRBV7-9 CASSLGQRYNEQFF
TRBJ2-3 TRBV10-1 CASSDRGLAGSYF
TRBJ2-7 TRBV27 CASNRDGVTYEQYF